This T cell receptor (beta chain) stems from a study of blood T cell repertoires in COVID-19. In the study overall: Nucleic acid was either cDNA or gDNA, and it came from T cells, B-cell-depleted T cells, or PBMCs.

Clones were read by immunoSEQ multiplex PCR, and TCRdb kept only the in-frame ones, dropping some. The data hold about 380,000 clones, with more than 75% observed a single time. In terms of age and location, participants ranged from about 18 to 89 years and lived in under 30 US areas. The study assigned cohorts using participant-reported clinical history. V gave up 3 bases and J gave up 9 bases; unmatched junction bases: 15. Germline V lookup: CDR1 SEHNR, CDR2 FQNEAQ (reference sequence). CDR3 length: 16 amino acids. The origin of this receptor is a woman under 30 who had recovered from COVID-19. The specimen was PBMCs or T cells enriched from blood (not recorded which). The chain has TRBV7-9 and TRBJ1-1; 8 bases map to TRBD1. CDR3 sequence reads: CASSFIGQGAVDQAFF. CDR3 nucleotides: TGTGCCAGCAGCTTCATAGGGCAGGGGGCAGTGGATCAAGCTTTCTTT. Variable domain in full (rest from reference TRBV7-9 and TRBJ1-1): DTGVSQNPRHKITKRGQNVTFRCDPISEHNRLYWYRQTLGQGPEFLTYFQNEAQLEKSRLLSDRFSAERPKGSFSTLEIQRTEQGDSAMYLCASSFIGQGAVDQAFFGQGTRLTVV.